Following are 22 T cell receptor beta chains from one sample sequenced in a study of graft-versus-host responses after intestinal transplantation. The method was immunoSEQ multiplex PCR; TCRdb's version includes in-frame clones alone and lacks a portion of them. This table holds 71,000 or so clones, less than 95% found once. No antigen is known for these receptors. The sample in question was unstimulated CD8+ T cells sorted from spleen or lymph node cells, obtained before intestinal transplant. The receptor set was obtained from a human donor who received an intestinal transplant.

The J gene is TRBJ2-2, the V gene TRBV5-4; 7 bases map to TRBD1. Germline V gene data show CDR1 as SGHNT and CDR2 as YYREEE (reference sequence). Trimming removed 5 bases from V and 7 bases from J; junction bases left unmatched: 14. The CDR3 consists of 16 residues. The CDR3 sequence is CASSLPDRVVGGELFF. The CDR3 DNA follows: TGTGCCAGCAGTCTTCCCGACAGGGTCGTCGGCGGGGAGCTGTTTTTT.

This chain joins TRBV4-1 and TRBJ2-5; possibly TRBD2 for D (6 bases). The end of the DNA fits TRBJ2-7 better, so the J call may be wrong. The CDR3 consists of 17 residues. The germline CDR1 and CDR2 sequences are MGHRA and YSYEKL. The CDR3 sequence is CASSQVGGRADPYEQYF. CDR3 nucleotides: TGCGCCAGCAGCCAAGTTGGAGGGCGAGCGGACCCCTACGAGCAGTACTTC.

The rearrangement uses TRBV29-1 and TRBJ1-1; D is ambiguous. Germline V gene data show CDR1 as SQVTM and CDR2 as ANQGSEA. The CDR3 runs 11 residues. Trimming pared 1 base from V and 12 bases from J, leaving 12 bases between. In DNA, the CDR3 is TGCAGCGTTGAAGGGTCAGGTGGAACTTTCTTT. It is translated as CSVEGSGGTFF.

The genes are TRBV4-2 and TRBJ2-5; D is unclear. The CDR3 totals 12 residues. Trimming cost V 0 bases and J 7 bases, with 6 bases left between them. Germline CDR1 LGHNA, CDR2 YNFKEQ. CDR3: CASSQEARTQYF. The DNA for the CDR3 is TGTGCCAGCAGCCAAGAAGCGCGGACCCAGTACTTC.

V usage is TRBV9 and J usage is TRBJ1-2; D uncertain. This CDR3 comprises 15 residues. Trimming stripped 3 bases from V and 2 bases from J, with 14 bases between. Per germline, CDR1 SGDLS and CDR2 YYNGEE. The DNA for the CDR3 is TGTGCCAGCAGCGCGACGGGAGAGATCAACTATGGCTACACCTTC. It yields the protein CASSATGEINYGYTF.

This clone showed up just once. The chain carries TRBV6-1 and TRBJ2-2, with D tentatively TRBD1 (5 bases). The germline CDR1 and CDR2 sequences are MNHNS and SASEGT. Trimming took 7 bases from V and 4 from J, leaving 13 bases between them. The CDR3 is made up of 14 amino acids. CDR3 coding DNA: TGTGCCAGCACCCTGGACACAATCACCGGGGAGCTGTTTTTT. This translates into CASTLDTITGELFF.

This sequence joins TRBV29-1 and TRBJ1-1; 10 bases fit TRBD1. Germline V lookup: CDR1 SQVTM, CDR2 ANQGSEA. V was clipped by 7 bases and J by 2 bases; unmatched bases: 7. The CDR3 consists of 14 residues. CDR3 bases: TGCAGCGCTAAGACAGGGGGCCCCAACACTGAAGCTTTCTTT. Its protein product is CSAKTGGPNTEAFF.

V is TRBV11-2 and J is TRBJ2-5; TRBD2 is a possible D gene (7 bases). The CDR3 sequence is 15 residues long. Germline CDR1 reads SGHAT; CDR2 reads FQNNGV. The V gene lost 5 bases and the J gene lost 2 bases, with 15 bases spanning the gap. CDR3: CASSPGRGWQETQYF. In nucleotides, the CDR3 is TGTGCCAGCAGCCCTGGGAGGGGGTGGCAAGAGACCCAGTACTTC.

CDR3 residues: CASSKRGTDTQYF. The DNA of the CDR3 is TGTGCCAGCAGTAAGCGGGGCACAGATACGCAGTATTTT. The chain has TRBV6-1 and TRBJ2-3, with D maybe TRBD2 (6 bases). Germline-derived CDR1 and CDR2 are MNHNS and SASEGT. V lost 5 bases, J lost 1 base, and 7 bases lay in between. This CDR3 has 13 amino acids.

The chain couples TRBV19 to TRBJ1-5, with D perhaps TRBD1 (5 bases). The germline CDR1 and CDR2 sequences are LNHDA and SQIVND (reference sequence). This CDR3 comprises 15 residues. V was trimmed by 7 bases and J by 3 bases, leaving 16 bases between them. The CDR3 nucleotides are TGTGCCAGTATCCCGGGGGAGGCCCACAATCAGCCCCAGCATTTT. This sequence encodes CASIPGEAHNQPQHF. The entire variable domain, with the rest obtained from reference TRBV19 and TRBJ1-5, is as follows: DGGITQSPKYLFRKEGQNVTLSCEQNLNHDAMYWYRQDPGQGLRLIYYSQIVNDFQKGDIAEGYSVSREKKESFPLTVTSAQKNPTAFYLCASIPGEAHNQPQHFGDGTRLSIL.

The chain links TRBV2 to TRBJ1-1; D call uncertain. The V gene lost 2 bases and the J gene lost 4 bases, with 14 bases spanning the gap. CDR3 length: 15 amino acids. Germline V gene lookup returns CDR1 SNHLY and CDR2 FYNNEI. The chain's CDR3 is CASSESGMVGTEAFF. The CDR3 nucleotides are TGTGCCAGCAGTGAATCGGGGATGGTTGGCACTGAAGCTTTCTTT.

In DNA form, the CDR3 reads TGTGCCAGCAGCGCTACTAGCGGGGGGGCCTTCACAGATACGCAGTATTTT. Encoded protein: CASSATSGGAFTDTQYF. The rearrangement links TRBV9 to TRBJ2-3; 13 positions agree with TRBD2. Germline CDR1 and CDR2: SGDLS and YYNGEE. The V and J ends lost 3 bases and 2 bases, in that order; junction bases with no gene match: 6. CDR3 length: 17 residues. The full variable domain, in which reference TRBV9 and TRBJ2-3 provide the parts outside the CDR3, is DSGVTQTPKHLITATGQRVTLRCSPRSGDLSVYWYQQSLDQGLQFLIQYYNGEERAKGNILERFSAQQFPDLHSELNLSSLELGDSALYFCASSATSGGAFTDTQYFGPGTRLTVL.

The chain is built from TRBV9 and TRBJ2-5; 10 bases align to TRBD2. The V and J ends lost 4 bases and 2 bases, in that order; junction bases with no gene match: 14. Germline V gene data show CDR1 as SGDLS and CDR2 as YYNGEE. The CDR3 has 18 residues. CDR3 in DNA: TGTGCCAGCAGCACGACGGGTGAGGGACTAGCGATACAAGAGACCCAGTACTTC. This translates into CASSTTGEGLAIQETQYF.

V gene TRBV28 combines with J gene TRBJ2-7, with 9 bases identical to TRBD1. J gave up 3 bases and V 6 bases, and 18 bases lay outside the gene matches. The V gene's germline CDR1 is MDHEN and CDR2 SYDVKM. The CDR3 runs to 18 residues. CDR3 region: CASRHGQGQVVGVYEQYF. DNA for the CDR3: TGTGCCAGCAGGCATGGACAGGGGCAAGTTGTAGGGGTCTACGAGCAGTACTTC.

In DNA, the CDR3 is TGTGCCAGCAGCCCCTCCGGACAGGGGGCCTACGAGCAGTACTTC. Translating gives CASSPSGQGAYEQYF. V gene TRBV13 combines with J gene TRBJ2-7; 10 bases are a match to TRBD1. In germline, CDR1 is PRHDT, CDR2 FYEKMQ (reference sequence). The CDR3 contains 15 residues. The trim removed 5 bases at V and 2 bases at J, leaving 6 bases unmatched.

The chain recombines TRBV9 with TRBJ2-1, with 7 bases lining up with TRBD1. The CDR3 extends over 15 amino acids. In germline, CDR1 is SGDLS, CDR2 YYNGEE. V shed 0 bases and J 6 bases; nucleotides not matched to a gene: 6. The DNA for the CDR3 is TGTGCCAGCAGCGTAGGAGGGGGCTCGGGCAATGAGCAGTTCTTC. Translated: CASSVGGGSGNEQFF.

The CDR3 region is CASSVADNRDEQYF. CDR3 nucleotides: TGTGCCAGCAGCGTAGCGGACAACAGAGACGAGCAGTACTTC. The rearrangement uses TRBV9 and TRBJ2-7; weak D call: TRBD1 (5 bases). The CDR3 consists of 14 residues. Germline CDR1 SGDLS, CDR2 YYNGEE. The germline V and J ends were trimmed by 0 bases and 5 bases, with 12 bases remaining between them.

The chain employs TRBV7-6 and TRBJ1-5; tentatively, D is TRBD1 (5 bases). CDR3 length: 13 amino acids. The germline V gene encodes CDR1 SGHVS and CDR2 FNYEAQ. Trimming removed 1 base from V and 6 bases from J, with 7 bases in between. CDR3 region: CASSLVTGQPQHF. CDR3 nucleotide sequence: TGTGCCAGCAGCTTAGTCACAGGTCAGCCCCAGCATTTT.

The V call is TRBV29-1, the J call TRBJ2-1; 10 bases fit TRBD1. V gave up 1 base and J gave up 5 bases; unmatched junction bases: 8. The CDR3 covers 16 residues. Germline V CDR1 and CDR2: SQVTM, ANQGSEA. CDR3 DNA sequence: TGCAGCGTTGAAGGGGTTGGGGACAGGGGTCACAATGAGCAGTTCTTC. Its translation: CSVEGVGDRGHNEQFF.

This sequence joins TRBV10-3 and TRBJ1-2; no clear D. The CDR3 covers 15 residues. V lost 1 base to trimming and J lost 3 bases, with 12 bases between them. Per the germline V gene, CDR1 is ENHRY and CDR2 is SYGVKD. The CDR3 is CAISEFVSSDYGYTF. The DNA of the CDR3 is TGTGCCATCAGTGAGTTTGTCAGTTCCGACTATGGCTACACCTTC.

V usage is TRBV4-2 and J usage is TRBJ2-5, with D perhaps matching TRBD2 (6 bases). The J call is uncertain, as TRBJ2-7 better fits the DNA end. Germline V gene data show CDR1 as LGHNA and CDR2 as YNFKEQ. There are 16 residues in the CDR3. Here the CDR3 reads CASSQDGETRRYEQYF. The CDR3 DNA sequence: TGTGCCAGCAGCCAAGATGGAGAGACTAGGCGCTACGAGCAGTACTTC.

The CDR3, as DNA: TGTGCCAGCAGCCTGACATTGAGCTCCTATAATTCACCCCTCCACTTT. Translated: CASSLTLSSYNSPLHF. The rearrangement uses TRBV7-8 and TRBJ1-6; D is undetermined. The CDR3 is 16 amino acids. Germline assignment: CDR1 SGHVS and CDR2 FQNEAQ. Trimming pared 5 bases from V and 0 bases from J, leaving 11 bases between.